This T cell receptor (beta chain) was obtained from a study of blood T cell repertoires in COVID-19. Original data processing: Estimates of nucleated cell counts were drawn from the amplification of reference gene primers. Libraries were prepared by immunoSEQ multiplex PCR; TCRdb keeps only in-frame clonotypes and omits some of them. The V and J calls and the clone size are those of that table, but D and trimming were determined from the DNA. The sample records 170,000 or so clones, roughly 87% being singletons. The sequence derives from a woman between 45 and 65 years old who had recovered from COVID-19. The sample taken for sequencing was PBMCs or T cells enriched from blood (not recorded which).

The CDR3 DNA follows: TGTGCCAGCAGTGAACTTCGGCGGGAGAGGGAGACCCAGTACTTC. This gives the protein CASSELRRERETQYF. V gene TRBV6-1 combines with J gene TRBJ2-5, with TRBD2 identical over 7 bases. CDR1 is MNHNS, CDR2 SASEGT, per germline. This CDR3 is built from 15 residues. Germline trimming cut 2 bases from V and 5 bases from J; bases unmatched to any gene: 8.